The 18 T cell receptor beta chains given below trace back to one sample, sequenced in a study of regulatory T cells in long-lasting Graves disease (dated by TCRdb to the early 2020s). Reading the label with the study, this specimen's time point is: persistent/refractory GD, antithyroid drugs over 5 years with positive TRAb. For both TCR sequencing and RNA sequencing, RNA was extracted from PBMCs using TRIzol. Receptor libraries were prepared by multiplex PCR. Sequencing used an Illumina HiSeq 4000. CDR3 regions were amplified by Arm-PCR with iRepertoire HTBI primers to construct TCR beta libraries. TCRdb handled the public reads itself, with Q25 trimming in fastp and clone calling in MiXCR, and kept productive beta chains. CDR3 protein duplicates are merged, each entry listing the most common genes and DNA. This sample gives 450,000 or so distinct CDR3 sequences in total; 20% of them show up just once. The ten largest clones represent 7% to 10% of the sample.

The sample here was peripheral blood mononuclear cells (PBMCs), taken when the disease was refractory, from a patient treated with antithyroid drugs. Receptor source: a female donor with Graves disease.

This clonotype was counted many times. The CDR3 is CASTGPDSYEQYF. DNA of the CDR3: TGTGCCAGCACCGGGCCTGATTCATACGAGCAGTACTTC. The V gene is TRBV6-1, the J gene TRBJ2-7; D ambiguous. V was clipped by 7 bases and J by 4 bases, with 14 bases between them. Germline-derived CDR1 and CDR2 are MNHNS and SASEGT. There are 13 residues in the CDR3.

This chain uses TRBV12-3 or TRBV12-4 with TRBJ2-1; TRBD1 matches at 9 bases. CDR3 length equals 13 residues. Trimming at V came to 6 bases and at J to 5 bases, leaving 2 bases not matched to a gene. In DNA, the CDR3 is TGTGCCAGCAGGGGACAGGGTAACAATGAGCAGTTCTTC. Translation gives CASRGQGNNEQFF.

This clonotype was recorded a few times. The chain recombines TRBV7-2 with TRBJ1-1; D not certain. The CDR3 loop spans 18 amino acids. Germline V lookup: CDR1 SGHTA, CDR2 FQGNSA. Trimming shortened V by 5 bases and J by 6 bases, and 28 bases separated the two germline ends. This CDR3 reads CASSLHTRSGVRSPEAFF. CDR3 DNA: TGTGCCAGCAGCCTACATACTCGGTCCGGGGTTCGCTCTCCTGAAGCTTTCTTT.

The chain is built from TRBV27 and TRBJ1-1; TRBD1 aligns across 7 bases. The CDR3 covers 15 residues. Unmatched junction bases numbered 9, after V lost 5 bases and J lost 3 bases. In germline, CDR1 is MNHEY, CDR2 SMNVEV (reference sequence). The CDR3 sequence is CASSPKGGRYTEAFF. The DNA for the CDR3 is TGTGCCAGCAGTCCAAAAGGGGGCCGATACACTGAAGCTTTCTTT.

This clonotype was counted many times. V and J are TRBV28 and TRBJ2-7, with 7 positions matching TRBD1. Per germline, CDR1 MDHEN and CDR2 SYDVKM. The junction had 9 bases not matched to a gene; V was cut back by 5 bases and J by 5 bases. This CDR3 contains 14 residues. The chain's CDR3 is CASSRTGVGNEQYF. CDR3 coding DNA: TGTGCCAGCAGTAGAACAGGGGTCGGAAACGAGCAGTACTTC.

This clonotype was recorded at least ten times. The V call is TRBV27, the J call TRBJ1-1; 8 nucleotides agree with TRBD1. Germline CDR1 is MNHEY and CDR2 is SMNVEV (reference sequence). This CDR3 region has 15 residues. The V gene end was trimmed by 4 bases and the J gene end by 4 bases; junction bases not matched to a gene: 8. The CDR3 sequence: CASSWQGARGTEAFF. The DNA for the CDR3 is TGTGCCAGCAGTTGGCAGGGGGCGCGGGGCACTGAAGCTTTCTTT.

Written as DNA, the CDR3 is TGTGCCAGTAGGGGCCGTTACGAGCAGTACTTC. Protein product: CASRGRYEQYF. The chain has TRBV19 and TRBJ2-7; unclear D gene. In germline, CDR1 is LNHDA, CDR2 SQIVND (reference sequence). V lost 6 bases and J 4 bases, leaving 7 bases between the germline ends. This CDR3 has 11 residues.

Concerning this clonotype itself: An end of the junction differs from the germline gene, which may be a read error. The CDR3 is CAGSPWTSGRAGELFF. In nucleotides, the CDR3 is TGTGCCGGCAGCCCTTGGACTAGCGGGAGAGCCGGGGAGCTGTTTTTT. The chain has TRBV11-2 and TRBJ2-2; the match to TRBD2 covers 13 bases. Germline CDR1 reads SGHAT; CDR2 reads FQNNGV. The CDR3 extends over 16 amino acids.

This clonotype was seen many times. The chain employs TRBV11-2 and TRBJ2-5; D remains ambiguous. Trimming removed 5 bases at V and 7 bases at J, with 14 bases between. Germline loops: CDR1 SGHAT, CDR2 FQNNGV. This CDR3 region has 13 residues. The CDR3 DNA is TGTGCCAGCAGCCCAGACGCCAGATGGACCCAGTACTTC. Its protein product is CASSPDARWTQYF.

In this sample, this clonotype turned up many times. The chain employs TRBV28 and TRBJ2-7; 9 nucleotides align to TRBD1. The CDR3 is 15 residues long. The J segment lost 4 bases and the V segment lost 6 bases, leaving 10 bases of the junction unmatched. CDR1 MDHEN and CDR2 SYDVKM come from the germline V gene. Written as DNA, the CDR3 is TGTGCCAGCAGCCCCCCACCGGGACAGGGTTACGAGCAGTACTTC. Translated, it gives CASSPPPGQGYEQYF.

The chain uses TRBV20-1 and TRBJ2-1, with TRBD1 as a possible D gene (6 bases). Germline lookup yields CDR1 DFQATT and CDR2 SNEGSKA (reference sequence). The germline V and J ends were trimmed by 3 bases and 3 bases, with 12 bases remaining between them. This CDR3 is 14 amino acids long. CDR3 residues: CSASQGPVYNEQFF. The CDR3 coding sequence is TGCAGTGCTAGTCAGGGGCCAGTCTACAATGAGCAGTTCTTC.

This rearrangement joins TRBV6-1 to TRBJ1-5; D not certain. Trimming cost V 11 bases and J 1 base, with 12 bases left between them. The length of the CDR3 is 13 residues. Germline V gene sequence: CDR1 MNHNS, CDR2 SASEGT. CDR3 coding DNA: TGTGCCGCGGCGCGAGGCAGCAATCAGCCCCAGCATTTT. Amino acids: CAAARGSNQPQHF.

This clonotype was picked up a small number of times. The V gene is TRBV20-1, the J gene TRBJ2-7, with 7 bases that match TRBD1. Trimming removed 4 bases from V and 7 bases from J; junction bases left unmatched: 13. Germline CDR1 is DFQATT and CDR2 is SNEGSKA (reference sequence). The CDR3 is 14 residues long. CDR3 residues: CSAKHSAGGYEQYF. The CDR3, as DNA: TGCAGTGCTAAACATTCAGCAGGGGGATATGAGCAGTACTTC.

V usage is TRBV4-3 and J usage is TRBJ1-2; tentatively, D is TRBD1 (5 bases). The germline V and J ends were trimmed by 1 base and 3 bases, with 9 bases remaining between them. The CDR3 consists of 14 residues. CDR1 and CDR2 (germline): LGHNA, YSLEER. The CDR3 is CASSQGFRDYGYTF. The CDR3 DNA sequence: TGCGCCAGCAGCCAAGGGTTCAGGGACTATGGCTACACCTTC.

This clonotype came up many times. The chain carries TRBV7-9 and TRBJ2-5; TRBD1 aligns across 7 bases. There are 15 residues in the CDR3. V was clipped by 7 bases and J by 3 bases; unmatched bases: 11. Germline-derived CDR1 and CDR2 are SEHNR and FQNEAQ (reference sequence). The CDR3 spells CASNNFRTGKETQYF. The CDR3 DNA reads TGTGCCAGCAACAATTTCAGGACAGGAAAAGAGACCCAGTACTTC.

At least ten counts were recorded for this clonotype. In nucleotides, the CDR3 is TGTGCCAGCTCACAGGGCGGGGGGTACGAGCAGTACTTC. It specifies CASSQGGGYEQYF. This chain connects TRBV9 to TRBJ2-7, with 8 positions matching TRBD2. The germline CDR1 and CDR2 sequences are SGDLS and YYNGEE. CDR3 length: 13 amino acids. V dropped 7 bases and J dropped 4; count of bases not matched to a gene: 7.

The genes are TRBV9 and TRBJ2-5; D might be TRBD1 (5 bases). The CDR3 has 14 residues. Between the trimmed V and J ends, which lost 1 base and 2 bases, there was a span of 9 bases. Germline V gives CDR1 SGDLS, CDR2 YYNGEE. The CDR3 nucleotides read TGTGCCAGCAGCGTATTTGGACAACAAGAGACCCAGTACTTC. Protein: CASSVFGQQETQYF.

This chain joins TRBV28 and TRBJ2-3; 8 bases align to TRBD1. Germline CDR1 is MDHEN and CDR2 is SYDVKM. The CDR3 is made up of 16 amino acids. The junction had 10 bases not matched to a gene; V was cut back by 5 bases and J by 3 bases. The CDR3 sequence: CASSPMTGEETDTQYF. The CDR3 DNA reads as TGTGCCAGCAGTCCGATGACAGGGGAGGAAACAGATACGCAGTATTTT.